This T cell receptor (beta chain) was sequenced in a study of early T cells in non-severe SARS-CoV-2 infection. General study results and limits: VDJdb matches were skewed toward anti-spike CD8 T cell responses.

Researchers attached unique molecular identifiers to individual cDNA molecules. TCRdb fed the 5' RACE reads into MiXCR, producing one record per CDR3 protein. This sample has roughly 81,000 distinct CDR3 sequences; around 5.6% occur once, and the top ten carry roughly 8.1%. There are 15 residues in the CDR3. Trimming cost V 3 bases and J 5 bases; bases outside gene matches: 8. Germline CDR1 is SGHKS and CDR2 is YYEKEE (reference sequence). This clonotype showed up just a few times. No antigen is known for it. The receptor's source is an adult who was a healthcare worker with PCR-confirmed SARS-CoV-2 infection or an uninfected control (not recorded which). V is TRBV5-5 and J is TRBJ2-3; the match to TRBD2 covers 8 bases. The specimen was whole blood. The CDR3 region has the DNA TGTGCCAGCAGCTCCAAAGGACTAGCTGGAGATACGCAGTATTTT. This translates into CASSSKGLAGDTQYF.